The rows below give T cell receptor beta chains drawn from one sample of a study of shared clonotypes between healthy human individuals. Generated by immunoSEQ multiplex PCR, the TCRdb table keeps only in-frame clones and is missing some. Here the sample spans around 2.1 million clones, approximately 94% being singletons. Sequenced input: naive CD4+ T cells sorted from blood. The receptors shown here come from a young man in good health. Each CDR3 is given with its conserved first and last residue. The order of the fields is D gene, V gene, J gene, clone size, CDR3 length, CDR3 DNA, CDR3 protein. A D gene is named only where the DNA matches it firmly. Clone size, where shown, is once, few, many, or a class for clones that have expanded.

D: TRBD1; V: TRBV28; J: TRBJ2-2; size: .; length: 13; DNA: TGTGCTGTTACAGGGGGCAACACCGGGGAGCTGTTTTTT; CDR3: CAVTGGNTGELFF
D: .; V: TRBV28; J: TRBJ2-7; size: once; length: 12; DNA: TGTGCCAGCAGTTTGAACGTGGGGGAGCAGTACTTC; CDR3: CASSLNVGEQYF
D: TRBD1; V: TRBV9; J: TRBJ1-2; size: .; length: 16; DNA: TGTGCCAGCAGCGTAAATCCGGGACAGGGTAACTATGGCTACACCTTC; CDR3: CASSVNPGQGNYGYTF
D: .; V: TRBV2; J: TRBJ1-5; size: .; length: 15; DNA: TGTGCCAGCAGAGTTCGGGTCGGGGGCAATCAGCCCCAGCATTTT; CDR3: CASRVRVGGNQPQHF
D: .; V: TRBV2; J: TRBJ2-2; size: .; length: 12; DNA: TGTGCCACCATCCGGGACACCGGGGAGCTGTTTTTT; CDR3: CATIRDTGELFF
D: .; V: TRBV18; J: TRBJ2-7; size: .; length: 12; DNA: TGTGCCAGCTCAACAGCGTCCTACGAGCAGTACTTC; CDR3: CASSTASYEQYF
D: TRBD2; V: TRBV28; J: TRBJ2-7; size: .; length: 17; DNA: TGTGCCAGCAGTCCAATCGGATCAGCGGGGGTCTCCTACGAGCAGTACTTC; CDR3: CASSPIGSAGVSYEQYF
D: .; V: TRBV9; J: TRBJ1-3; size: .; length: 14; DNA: TGTGCCAGCAGCGTTTCCATTTCTGGAAACACCATATATTTT; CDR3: CASSVSISGNTIYF
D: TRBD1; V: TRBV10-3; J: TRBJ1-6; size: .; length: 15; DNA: TGTGCCACCGCTCCCGACAGGGGGATAGGGACACCCCTCCACTTT; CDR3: CATAPDRGIGTPLHF
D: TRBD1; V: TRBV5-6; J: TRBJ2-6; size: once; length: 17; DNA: TGTGCCAGCAGCTTGAAACCGGGACAGAAAGGGGCCAACGTCCTGACTTTC; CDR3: CASSLKPGQKGANVLTF
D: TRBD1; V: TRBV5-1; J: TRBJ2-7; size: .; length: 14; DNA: TGCGCCAGCAGTAAAGGACAGGGGGCCTACGAGCAGTACTTC; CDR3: CASSKGQGAYEQYF
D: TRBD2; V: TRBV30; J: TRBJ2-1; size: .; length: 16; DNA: TGTGCCTGGAGTACCAGGACTAGCGGGAGTGGGGGTGAGCAGTTCTTC; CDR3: CAWSTRTSGSGGEQFF
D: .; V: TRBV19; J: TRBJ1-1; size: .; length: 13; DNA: TGTGCCAGTAGTACCGACAAGGACACTGAAGCTTTCTTT; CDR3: CASSTDKDTEAFF
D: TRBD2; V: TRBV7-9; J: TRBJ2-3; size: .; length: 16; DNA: TGTGCCAGCAACCCCGGACAGCGGGAGCGTGAAGATACGCAGTATTTT; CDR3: CASNPGQREREDTQYF
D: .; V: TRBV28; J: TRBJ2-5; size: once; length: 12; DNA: TGTGCCAGCAACGGGGTTTTGGAGACCCAGTACTTC; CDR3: CASNGVLETQYF
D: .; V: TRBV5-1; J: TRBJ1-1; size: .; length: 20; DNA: TGCGCCAGCACCATCGGACGGCTAAACATAGGCTCGGTAAACGACGCTGAAGCTTTCTTT; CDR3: CASTIGRLNIGSVNDAEAFF
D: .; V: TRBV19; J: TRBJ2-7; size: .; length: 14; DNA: TGTGCCAGTAGTATAGACCCAGGGCATAACGAGCAGTACTTC; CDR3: CASSIDPGHNEQYF